Following are 5 T cell receptor beta chains from one sample sequenced in a study of OX40 agonist ivuxolimab in advanced cancers. TCRdb's copy holds only in-frame clones and misses some; the assay was immunoSEQ multiplex PCR. The sample lists about 18,000 clones, over 70% occurring once. The sample here was CD4+ or CD8+ T cells sorted from blood, taken in a trial of the OX40 agonist ivuxolimab. The origin of the receptors is an adult with an advanced solid tumor such as melanoma, head and neck, liver or kidney cancer.

The chain employs TRBV27 and TRBJ2-5; D is possibly TRBD2 (5 bases). This CDR3 region has 14 residues. Trimming shortened V by 3 bases and J by 5 bases, and 13 bases separated the two germline ends. Per the germline V gene, CDR1 is MNHEY and CDR2 is SMNVEV (reference sequence). Here the CDR3 reads CASSLFGSGETQYF. DNA of the CDR3: TGTGCCAGCAGTTTGTTTGGGAGTGGGGAGACCCAGTACTTC.

This clone was counted only a few times. CDR3 DNA sequence: TGTGCCAGCAGTTACTCACCAGCGGGAGGTGACGAGCAGTACTTC. Its protein is CASSYSPAGGDEQYF. The V call is TRBV6-5, the J call TRBJ2-7; 9 positions match TRBD2. The CDR3 is made up of 15 amino acids. Germline CDR1 is MNHEY and CDR2 is SVGAGI. V shed 0 bases, J shed 5 bases, and the junction held 5 bases outside the gene matches.

The V and J genes are TRBV29-1 and TRBJ2-7; 7 bases are shared with TRBD1. The CDR3 runs to 13 residues. Germline trimming cut 6 bases from V and 6 bases from J; bases unmatched to any gene: 11. CDR1 and CDR2 from the germline V gene are SQVTM and ANQGSEA. CDR3 protein: CSVTGVSSGEQYF. The CDR3 bases are TGCAGCGTAACAGGGGTATCGAGCGGCGAGCAGTACTTC.

This clone ranks as medium-sized. The chain is built from TRBV6-6 and TRBJ2-7; 10 bases map to TRBD2. With V trimmed by 5 bases and J by 2 bases, 3 bases remained unmatched. Germline V gene data show CDR1 as MNHNY and CDR2 as SVGAGI (reference sequence). CDR3 length equals 14 residues. The CDR3 is CASSPLAGAYEQYF. The CDR3 DNA follows: TGTGCCAGCAGTCCTCTAGCGGGGGCCTACGAGCAGTACTTC.

This clone is labeled medium-sized. The chain links TRBV19 to TRBJ1-5, with D uncertain. This CDR3 comprises 13 residues. V was cut by 4 bases and J by 3 bases, with 7 bases left in between. Germline assignment: CDR1 LNHDA and CDR2 SQIVND (reference sequence). The CDR3 DNA follows: TGTGCCAGTAGTAGAGGCATCAATCAGCCCCAGCATTTT. Translating gives CASSRGINQPQHF.